This TCR beta chain was retrieved from a study of technical replicates of blood from a handful of donors. The CDR3 is 14 amino acids. Germline loops: CDR1 LNHDA, CDR2 SQIVND (reference sequence). V shed 4 bases and J shed 3 bases, with 12 bases lying between them. Assay used: immunoSEQ multiplex PCR; TCRdb lists only in-frame clones, some missing. The sample gives around 100,000 clones, under 96% of which show up once; roughly 0.21% is in the top ten. The chain links TRBV19 to TRBJ1-1; a possible D gene is TRBD1 (5 bases). Sequencing input: T cells isolated from PBMCs. This TCR was recovered from a human donor in good health. This CDR3 is CASSTVAGDTEAFF. CDR3 DNA: TGTGCCAGTAGTACCGTCGCGGGGGACACTGAAGCTTTCTTT. The full variable domain, completed using reference TRBV19 and TRBJ1-1, is DGGITQSPKYLFRKEGQNVTLSCEQNLNHDAMYWYRQDPGQGLRLIYYSQIVNDFQKGDIAEGYSVSREKKESFPLTVTSAQKNPTAFYLCASSTVAGDTEAFFGQGTRLTVV.